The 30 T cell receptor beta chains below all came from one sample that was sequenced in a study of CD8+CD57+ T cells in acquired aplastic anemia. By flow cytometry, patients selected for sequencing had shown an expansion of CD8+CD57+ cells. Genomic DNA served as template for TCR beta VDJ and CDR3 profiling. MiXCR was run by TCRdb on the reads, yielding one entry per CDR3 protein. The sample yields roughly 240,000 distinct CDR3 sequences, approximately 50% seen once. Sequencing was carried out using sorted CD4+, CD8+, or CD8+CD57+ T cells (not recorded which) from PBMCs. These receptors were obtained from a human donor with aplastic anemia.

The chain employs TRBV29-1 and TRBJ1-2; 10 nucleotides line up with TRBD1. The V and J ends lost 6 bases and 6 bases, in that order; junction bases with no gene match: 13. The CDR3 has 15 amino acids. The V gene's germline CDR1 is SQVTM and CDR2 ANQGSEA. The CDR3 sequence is CSVTPGQGIRDGYTF. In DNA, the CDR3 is TGCAGCGTCACTCCGGGACAGGGGATACGTGATGGCTACACCTTC.

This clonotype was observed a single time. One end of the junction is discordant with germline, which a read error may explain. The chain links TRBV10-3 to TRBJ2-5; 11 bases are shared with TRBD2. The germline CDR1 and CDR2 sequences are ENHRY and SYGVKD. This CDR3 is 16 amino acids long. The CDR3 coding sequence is TGTGCCAGCAGTCAGAACGGACTAGCGGGTATAGAGACCCAGTACTTC. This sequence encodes CASSQNGLAGIETQYF.

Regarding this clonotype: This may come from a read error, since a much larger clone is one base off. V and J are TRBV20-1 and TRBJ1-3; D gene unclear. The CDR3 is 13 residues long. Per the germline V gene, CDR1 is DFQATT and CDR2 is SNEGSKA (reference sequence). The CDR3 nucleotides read TGCAGTGCTAGAGGGTCCTCTGGAAACACCATGTATTTT. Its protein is CSARGSSGNTMYF.

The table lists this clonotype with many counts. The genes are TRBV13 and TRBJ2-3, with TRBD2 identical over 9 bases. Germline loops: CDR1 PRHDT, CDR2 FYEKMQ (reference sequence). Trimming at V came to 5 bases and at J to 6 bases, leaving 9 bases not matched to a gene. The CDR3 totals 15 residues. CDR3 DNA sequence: TGTGCCAGCAGCAGAAGAGCGGGGGGAGGGGATACGCAGTATTTT. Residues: CASSRRAGGGDTQYF.

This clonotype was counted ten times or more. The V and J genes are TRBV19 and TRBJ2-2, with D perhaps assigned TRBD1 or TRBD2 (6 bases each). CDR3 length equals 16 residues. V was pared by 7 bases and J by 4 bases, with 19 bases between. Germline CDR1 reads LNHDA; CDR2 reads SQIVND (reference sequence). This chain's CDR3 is CASIPGGGVATGELFF. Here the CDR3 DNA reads TGTGCCAGTATCCCAGGAGGGGGAGTGGCCACCGGGGAGCTGTTTTTT.

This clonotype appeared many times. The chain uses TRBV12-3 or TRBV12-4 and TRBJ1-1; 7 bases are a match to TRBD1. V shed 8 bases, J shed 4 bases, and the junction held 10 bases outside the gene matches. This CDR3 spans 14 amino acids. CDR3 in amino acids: CASDSTGDATEAFF. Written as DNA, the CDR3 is TGTGCCAGCGATTCAACAGGGGATGCCACTGAAGCTTTCTTT.

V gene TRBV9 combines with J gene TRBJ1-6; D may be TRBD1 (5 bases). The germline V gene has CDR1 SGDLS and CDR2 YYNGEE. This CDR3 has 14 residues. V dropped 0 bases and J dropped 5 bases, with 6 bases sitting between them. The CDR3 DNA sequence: TGTGCCAGCAGCGTAGGACAGCATAATTCACCCCTCCACTTT. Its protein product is CASSVGQHNSPLHF.

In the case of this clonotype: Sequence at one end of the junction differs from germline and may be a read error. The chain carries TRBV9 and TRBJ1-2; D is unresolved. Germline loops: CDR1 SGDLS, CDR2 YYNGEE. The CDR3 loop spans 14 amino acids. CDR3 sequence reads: CANSVGETLYGYTF. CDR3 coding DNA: TGTGCCAACAGCGTAGGTGAGACCTTATATGGCTACACCTTC. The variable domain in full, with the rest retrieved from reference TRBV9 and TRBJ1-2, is DSGVTQTPKHLITATGQRVTLRCSPRSGDLSVYWYQQSLDQGLQFLIQYYNGEERAKGNILERFSAQQFPDLHSELNLSSLELGDSALYFCANSVGETLYGYTFGSGTRLTVV.

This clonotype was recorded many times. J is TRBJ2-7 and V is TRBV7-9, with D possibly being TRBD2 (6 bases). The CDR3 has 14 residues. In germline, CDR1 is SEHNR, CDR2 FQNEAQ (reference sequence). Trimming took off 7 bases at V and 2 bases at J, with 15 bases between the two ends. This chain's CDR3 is CASTDTLAPYEQYF. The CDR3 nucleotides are TGTGCCAGCACCGATACACTAGCCCCCTACGAGCAGTACTTC.

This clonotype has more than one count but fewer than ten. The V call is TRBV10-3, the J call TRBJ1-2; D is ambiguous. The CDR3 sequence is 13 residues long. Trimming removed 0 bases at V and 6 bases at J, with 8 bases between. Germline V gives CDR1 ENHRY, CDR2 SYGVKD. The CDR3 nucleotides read TGTGCCATCAGTGAGTCGACGGGAGATGGCTACACCTTC. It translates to CAISESTGDGYTF.

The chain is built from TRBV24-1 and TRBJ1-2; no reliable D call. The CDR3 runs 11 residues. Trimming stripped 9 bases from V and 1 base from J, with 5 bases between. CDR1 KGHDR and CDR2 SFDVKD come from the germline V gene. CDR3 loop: CATGDNYGYTF. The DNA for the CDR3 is TGTGCCACCGGAGATAACTATGGCTACACCTTC.

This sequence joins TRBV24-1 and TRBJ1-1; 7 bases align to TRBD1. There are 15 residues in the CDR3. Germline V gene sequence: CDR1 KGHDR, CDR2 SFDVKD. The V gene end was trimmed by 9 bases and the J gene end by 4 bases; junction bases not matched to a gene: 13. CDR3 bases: TGTGCCACCCGGGGGGGCGAGGGGGCTCTCACTGAAGCTTTCTTT. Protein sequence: CATRGGEGALTEAFF.

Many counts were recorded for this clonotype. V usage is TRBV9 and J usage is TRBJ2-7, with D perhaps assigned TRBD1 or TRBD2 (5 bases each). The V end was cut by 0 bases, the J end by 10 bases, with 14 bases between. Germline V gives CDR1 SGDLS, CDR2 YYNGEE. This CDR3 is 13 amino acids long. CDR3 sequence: CASSVEVGPEQYF. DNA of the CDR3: TGTGCCAGCAGCGTAGAAGTGGGACCAGAACAGTACTTC.

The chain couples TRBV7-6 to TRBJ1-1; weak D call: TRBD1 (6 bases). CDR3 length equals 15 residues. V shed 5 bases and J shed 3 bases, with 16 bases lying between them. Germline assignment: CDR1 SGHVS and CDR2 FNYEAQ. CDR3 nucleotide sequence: TGTGCCAGCAGCCTAGGGGGGCAAGGTGACACTGAAGCTTTCTTT. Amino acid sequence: CASSLGGQGDTEAFF.

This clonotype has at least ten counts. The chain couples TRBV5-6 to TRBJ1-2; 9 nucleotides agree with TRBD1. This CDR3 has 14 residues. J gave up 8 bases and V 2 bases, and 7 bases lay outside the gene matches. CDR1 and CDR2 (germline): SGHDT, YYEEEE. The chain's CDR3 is CASSFSGTGYGYTF. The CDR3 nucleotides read TGTGCCAGCAGCTTCTCAGGGACAGGGTACGGCTACACCTTC.

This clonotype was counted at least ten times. The CDR3 here is CASSQEEGDLNTEAFF. The CDR3 DNA sequence: TGCGCCAGCAGCCAAGAGGAGGGCGACTTGAACACTGAAGCTTTCTTT. The chain employs TRBV4-3 and TRBJ1-1; D not certain. Germline V gene data show CDR1 as LGHNA and CDR2 as YSLEER. The CDR3 is 16 amino acids. The V gene lost 0 bases and the J gene lost 0 bases, with 11 bases spanning the gap.

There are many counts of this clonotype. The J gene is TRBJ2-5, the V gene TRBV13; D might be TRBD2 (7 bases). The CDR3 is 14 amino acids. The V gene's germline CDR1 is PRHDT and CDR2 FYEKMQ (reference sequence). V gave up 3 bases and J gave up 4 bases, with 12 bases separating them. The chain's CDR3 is CASSLRGGRETQYF. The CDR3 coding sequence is TGTGCCAGCAGCTTGAGGGGGGGCCGAGAGACCCAGTACTTC.

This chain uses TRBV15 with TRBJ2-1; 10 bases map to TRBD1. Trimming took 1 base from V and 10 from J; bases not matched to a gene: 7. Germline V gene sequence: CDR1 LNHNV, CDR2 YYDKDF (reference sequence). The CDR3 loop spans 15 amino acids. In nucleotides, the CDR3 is TGTGCCACCAGCAGAGGACGACAGGGGGCATACGAGCAGTTCTTC. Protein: CATSRGRQGAYEQFF. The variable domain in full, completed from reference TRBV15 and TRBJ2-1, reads DAMVIQNPRYQVTQFGKPVTLSCSQTLNHNVMYWYQQKSSQAPKLLFHYYDKDFNNEADTPDNFQSRRPNTSFCFLDIRSPGLGDTAMYLCATSRGRQGAYEQFFGPGTRLTVL.

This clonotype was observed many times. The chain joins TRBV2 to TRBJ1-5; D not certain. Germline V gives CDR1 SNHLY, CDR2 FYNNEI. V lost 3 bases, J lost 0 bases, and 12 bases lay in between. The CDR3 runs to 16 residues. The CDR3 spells CASSDSEVYSNQPQHF. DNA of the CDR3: TGTGCCAGCAGTGATTCGGAAGTCTATAGCAATCAGCCCCAGCATTTT.

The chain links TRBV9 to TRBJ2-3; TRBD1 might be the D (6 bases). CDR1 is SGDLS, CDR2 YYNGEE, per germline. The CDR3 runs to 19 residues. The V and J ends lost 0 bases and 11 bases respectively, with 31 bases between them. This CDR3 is CASSVATQTPRVGDNEQYF. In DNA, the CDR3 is TGTGCCAGCAGCGTAGCTACACAGACCCCTCGAGTCGGGGACAATGAGCAGTATTTT.

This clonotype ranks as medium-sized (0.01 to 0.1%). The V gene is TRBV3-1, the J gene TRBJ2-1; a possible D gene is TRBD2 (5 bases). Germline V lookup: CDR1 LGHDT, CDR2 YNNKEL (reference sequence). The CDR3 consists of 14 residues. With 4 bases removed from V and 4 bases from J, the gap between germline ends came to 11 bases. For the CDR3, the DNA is TGTGCCAGCAGCCGATGGGAGCCTTACAATGAGCAGTTCTTC. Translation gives CASSRWEPYNEQFF.

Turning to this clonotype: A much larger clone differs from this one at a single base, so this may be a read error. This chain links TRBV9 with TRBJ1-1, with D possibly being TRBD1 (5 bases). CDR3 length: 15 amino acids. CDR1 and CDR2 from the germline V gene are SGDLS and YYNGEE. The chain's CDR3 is CASSVDGGGNTGAFF. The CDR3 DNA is TGTGCCAGCAGCGTAGACGGCGGGGGGAACACTGGAGCTTTCTTT. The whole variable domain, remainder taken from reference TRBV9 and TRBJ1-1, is DSGVTQTPKHLITATGQRVTLRCSPRSGDLSVYWYQQSLDQGLQFLIQYYNGEERAKGNILERFSAQQFPDLHSELNLSSLELGDSALYFCASSVDGGGNTGAFFGQGTRLTVV.

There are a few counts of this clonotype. CDR3 amino acids: CASSLGAEQFF. DNA for the CDR3: TGTGCCAGCAGTTTGGGGGCTGAGCAGTTCTTC. The V gene is TRBV27, the J gene TRBJ2-1, with D possibly being TRBD1 (6 bases). The germline gives CDR1 MNHEY, CDR2 SMNVEV (reference sequence). The CDR3 runs to 11 residues. Trimming took 3 bases from V and 9 from J, leaving 6 bases between them.

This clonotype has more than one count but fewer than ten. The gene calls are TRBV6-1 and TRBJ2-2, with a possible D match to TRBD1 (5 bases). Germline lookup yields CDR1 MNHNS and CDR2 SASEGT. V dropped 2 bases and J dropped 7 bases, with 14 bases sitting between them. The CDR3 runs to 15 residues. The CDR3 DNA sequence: TGTGCCAGCAGTGAACATGTGACAGCCAACGGGGAGCTGTTTTTT. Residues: CASSEHVTANGELFF.

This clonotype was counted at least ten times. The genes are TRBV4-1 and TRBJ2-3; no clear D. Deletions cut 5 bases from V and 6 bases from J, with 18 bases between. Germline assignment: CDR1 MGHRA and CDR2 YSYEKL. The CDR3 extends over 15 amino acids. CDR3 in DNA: TGCGCCAGCAGCGGTCCCCGTGCCGTCGGGGATACGCAGTATTTT. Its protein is CASSGPRAVGDTQYF.

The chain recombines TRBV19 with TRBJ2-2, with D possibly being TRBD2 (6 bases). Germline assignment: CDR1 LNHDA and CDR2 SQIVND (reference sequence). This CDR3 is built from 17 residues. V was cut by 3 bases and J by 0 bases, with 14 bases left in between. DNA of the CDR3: TGTGCCAGTAGTATTGGGGCCGGGGGTGCGAACACCGGGGAGCTGTTTTTT. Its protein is CASSIGAGGANTGELFF.

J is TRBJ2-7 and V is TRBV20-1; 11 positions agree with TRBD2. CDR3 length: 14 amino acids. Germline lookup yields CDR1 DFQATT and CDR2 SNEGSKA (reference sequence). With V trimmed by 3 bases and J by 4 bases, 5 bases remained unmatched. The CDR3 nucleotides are TGCAGTGCTAGGAAACTAGCGGGAGAATACGAGCAGTACTTC. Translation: CSARKLAGEYEQYF.

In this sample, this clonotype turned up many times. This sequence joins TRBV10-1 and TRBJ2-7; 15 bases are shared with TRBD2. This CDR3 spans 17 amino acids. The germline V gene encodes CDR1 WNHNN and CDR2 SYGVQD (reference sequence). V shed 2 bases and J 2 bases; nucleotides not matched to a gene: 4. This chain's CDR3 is CASSEGLAGGPTYEQYF. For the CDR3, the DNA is TGCGCCAGCAGTGAGGGACTAGCGGGAGGGCCGACCTACGAGCAGTACTTC.

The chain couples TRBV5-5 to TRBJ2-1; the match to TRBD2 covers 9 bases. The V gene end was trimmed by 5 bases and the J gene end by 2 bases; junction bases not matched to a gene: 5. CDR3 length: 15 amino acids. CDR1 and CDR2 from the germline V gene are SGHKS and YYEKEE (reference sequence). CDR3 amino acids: CASSSLAGPYNEQFF. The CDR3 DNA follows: TGTGCCAGCAGTTCCCTAGCGGGGCCCTACAATGAGCAGTTCTTC.

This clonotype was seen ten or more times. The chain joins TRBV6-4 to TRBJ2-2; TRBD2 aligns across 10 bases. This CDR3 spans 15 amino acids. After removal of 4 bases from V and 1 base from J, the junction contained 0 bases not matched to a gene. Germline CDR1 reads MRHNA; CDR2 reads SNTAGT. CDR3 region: CASSGTSGNTGELFF. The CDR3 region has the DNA TGTGCCAGCAGTGGGACTAGCGGGAACACCGGGGAGCTGTTTTTT.